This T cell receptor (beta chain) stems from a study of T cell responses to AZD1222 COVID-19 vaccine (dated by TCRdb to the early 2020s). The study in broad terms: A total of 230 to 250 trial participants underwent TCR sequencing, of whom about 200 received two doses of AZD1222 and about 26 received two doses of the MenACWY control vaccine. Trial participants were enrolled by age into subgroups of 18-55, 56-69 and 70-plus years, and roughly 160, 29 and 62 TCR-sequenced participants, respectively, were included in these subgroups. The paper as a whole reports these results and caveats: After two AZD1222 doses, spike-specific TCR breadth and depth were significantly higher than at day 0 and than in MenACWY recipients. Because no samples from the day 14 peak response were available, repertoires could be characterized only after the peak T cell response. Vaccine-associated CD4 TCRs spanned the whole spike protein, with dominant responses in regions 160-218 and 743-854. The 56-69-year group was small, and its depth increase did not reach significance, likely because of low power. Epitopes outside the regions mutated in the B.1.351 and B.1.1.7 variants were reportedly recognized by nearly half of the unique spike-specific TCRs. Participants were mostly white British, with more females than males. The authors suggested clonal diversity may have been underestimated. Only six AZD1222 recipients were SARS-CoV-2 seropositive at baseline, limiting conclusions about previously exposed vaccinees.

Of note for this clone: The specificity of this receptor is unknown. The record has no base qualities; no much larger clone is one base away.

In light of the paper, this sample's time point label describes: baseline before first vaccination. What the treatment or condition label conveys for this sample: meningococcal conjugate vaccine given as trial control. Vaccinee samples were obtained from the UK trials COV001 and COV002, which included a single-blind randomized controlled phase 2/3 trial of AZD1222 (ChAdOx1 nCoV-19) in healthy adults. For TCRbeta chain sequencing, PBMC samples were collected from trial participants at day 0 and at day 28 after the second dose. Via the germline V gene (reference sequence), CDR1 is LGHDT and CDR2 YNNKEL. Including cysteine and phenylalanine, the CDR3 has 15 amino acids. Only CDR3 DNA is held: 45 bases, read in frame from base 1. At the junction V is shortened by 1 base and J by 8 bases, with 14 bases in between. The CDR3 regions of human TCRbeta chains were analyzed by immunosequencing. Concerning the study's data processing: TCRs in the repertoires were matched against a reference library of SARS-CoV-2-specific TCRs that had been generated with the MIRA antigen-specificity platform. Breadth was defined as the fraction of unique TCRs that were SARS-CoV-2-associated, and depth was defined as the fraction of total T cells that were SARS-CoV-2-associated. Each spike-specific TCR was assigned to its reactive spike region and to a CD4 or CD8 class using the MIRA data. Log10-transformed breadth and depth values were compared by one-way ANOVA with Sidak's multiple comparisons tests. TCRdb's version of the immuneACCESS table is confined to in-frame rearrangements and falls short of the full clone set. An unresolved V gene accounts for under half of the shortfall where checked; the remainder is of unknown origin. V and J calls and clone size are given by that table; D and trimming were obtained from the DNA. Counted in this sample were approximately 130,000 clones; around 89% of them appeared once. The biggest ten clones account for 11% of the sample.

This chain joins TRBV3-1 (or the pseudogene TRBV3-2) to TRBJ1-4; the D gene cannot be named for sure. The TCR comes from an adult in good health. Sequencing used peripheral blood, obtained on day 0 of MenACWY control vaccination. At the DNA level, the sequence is TGTGCCAGCAGCCAAGCCGCCGGTAGATCAGAAAAACTGTTTTTT. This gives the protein CASSQAAGRSEKLFF.